The 4 T cell receptor beta chains below come from one sample, sequenced in a study of blood T cell repertoires in COVID-19. Libraries were prepared by immunoSEQ multiplex PCR; TCRdb keeps only in-frame clonotypes and omits some of them. Of around 80,000 clones in the sample, approximately 80% were seen once. Sequencing used peripheral blood. The receptor set was obtained from a man older than 75 with acute or convalescent COVID-19.

The sample holds one count of this clone. The V and J genes are TRBV7-9 and TRBJ2-1; TRBD1 aligns across 11 bases. V lost 3 bases to trimming and J lost 6 bases; unmatched junction nucleotides: 4. CDR1 is SEHNR, CDR2 FQNEAQ, per germline (reference sequence). CDR3 length equals 15 residues. The CDR3 protein is CASSFRDRGGNEQFF. CDR3 in DNA: TGTGCCAGCAGCTTCCGGGACAGGGGGGGCAATGAGCAGTTCTTC. The complete variable domain, with remaining parts taken from reference TRBV7-9 and TRBJ2-1, reads DTGVSQNPRHKITKRGQNVTFRCDPISEHNRLYWYRQTLGQGPEFLTYFQNEAQLEKSRLLSDRFSAERPKGSFSTLEIQRTEQGDSAMYLCASSFRDRGGNEQFFGPGTRLTVL.

The chain couples TRBV18 to TRBJ2-1; 7 bases line up with TRBD1. Unmatched junction bases numbered 6, after V lost 5 bases and J lost 8 bases. Germline-derived CDR1 and CDR2 are KGHSH and LQKENI. The CDR3 covers 13 residues. CDR3 region: CASSVQGSDEQFF. DNA for the CDR3: TGTGCCAGCTCAGTACAGGGGAGCGATGAGCAGTTCTTC.

The CDR3 here is CASSRGQEINTGELFF. Written as DNA, the CDR3 is TGTGCCAGCTCACGAGGACAGGAGATAAACACCGGGGAGCTGTTTTTT. This chain uses TRBV18 with TRBJ2-2; 7 bases fit TRBD1. The V gene end was trimmed by 4 bases and the J gene end by 2 bases; junction bases not matched to a gene: 7. Germline CDR1 reads KGHSH; CDR2 reads LQKENI. This CDR3 has 16 amino acids.

The gene calls are TRBV6-5 and TRBJ2-4, with a weak D call TRBD2 (5 bases). Germline values: CDR1 MNHEY, CDR2 SVGAGI. The CDR3 sequence is 13 residues long. V was cut by 8 bases and J by 0 bases, with 8 bases left in between. DNA for the CDR3: TGTGCCAGCGCGGAGGTAGCCAAAAACATTCAGTACTTC. Protein product: CASAEVAKNIQYF.